This TCR beta chain was profiled in a study of blood T cell repertoires in COVID-19. Looking at the study overall: The United States, Italy and Spain provided the acute and convalescent COVID-19 samples. The cDNA or gDNA used as material had been derived from T cells, B-cell-depleted T cells, or PBMCs.

In the authors' methods: Amplification from reference gene primers served as the basis for estimated nucleated cell counts. The data were produced by immunoSEQ multiplex PCR, yet TCRdb's version contains in-frame clones alone and is incomplete. V and J calls and clone size are those listed in that table; D and trimming were worked out from the DNA. The data hold 95,000 to 150,000 clones, with about 79% observed a single time. Deletions cut 5 bases from V and 6 bases from J, with 8 bases between. This CDR3 contains 13 residues. CDR1 and CDR2 from the germline V gene are SGHTA and FQGTGA. This clone is a singleton in its sample.

The sample was peripheral blood. The TCR originated in a woman aged 80 or older with acute or convalescent COVID-19. The chain combines TRBV7-3 with TRBJ1-6; D not certain. CDR3 protein: CASSPVFNSPLHF. The DNA of the CDR3 is TGTGCCAGCAGCCCCGTCTTTAATTCACCCCTCCACTTT.